The following is a TCR beta chain sequence with its context. Germline V gives CDR1 SGHNT, CDR2 YYREEE (reference sequence). The CDR3 totals 13 residues. Between the trimmed V and J ends, which lost 7 bases and 2 bases, there was a span of 12 bases. These data belong to a study of blood T cell repertoires in COVID-19. At the level of the study: PBMCs, B-cell-depleted T cells, or T cells provided the cDNA or gDNA that made up the material.

Original data processing: Quantification of nucleated cells was approximated via reference gene primer amplification. Assay used: immunoSEQ multiplex PCR; TCRdb lists only in-frame clones, some missing. For V, J and clone size, that table is used; D and trimming come from the DNA. In the table there are over 150,000 clones, over 75% of which are singletons. Sequencing was done on a sample of peripheral blood. The TCR originated in a woman between 45 and 60 years old with acute or convalescent COVID-19. V is TRBV5-4 and J is TRBJ1-1; D not certain. This CDR3 reads CASLRERNTEAFF. The CDR3 DNA sequence: TGTGCCAGCCTTAGGGAGAGAAACACTGAAGCTTTCTTT.